This TCR beta chain originates from a study of CD8 T cells in Susac syndrome. RNA, at about 0.45 to 1 ug, was reverse transcribed with random hexamers. The method of amplification for TCR beta CDR3 was immunoSEQ multiplex PCR, covering 54 Vbeta and 13 Jbeta. In TCRdb, the immunoSEQ multiplex PCR reads were re-called with MiXCR into one record per CDR3 protein. The repertoire has 210,000 or so distinct CDR3 sequences, about 94% of them found once; the top ten carry 0.15% to 0.2%. The study, taken as a whole, reports: CD4+ T cell repertoires in Susac syndrome lacked clonal expansion.

Negative isolation yielded CD8+ and CD4+ T cells; FACS enriched TEMRA cells. Details on this clonotype: Its antigen is undetermined.

The germline V and J ends were trimmed by 4 bases and 5 bases, with 8 bases remaining between them. The CDR3 has 11 residues. Germline lookup yields CDR1 GTSNPN and CDR2 SVGIG (reference sequence). This TCR was sampled from a human donor with Susac syndrome. The rearrangement links TRBV30 to TRBJ2-5; D is uncertain. The source material was CD4+ T cells from PBMCs. Here the CDR3 reads CAWKGQETQYF. The CDR3 DNA follows: TGTGCCTGGAAAGGGCAGGAGACCCAGTACTTC. Variable domain in full (rest from reference TRBV30 and TRBJ2-5): SQTIHQWPATLVQPVGSPLSLECTVEGTSNPNLYWYRQAAGRGLQLLFYSVGIGQISSEVPQNLSASRPQDRQFILSSKKLLLSDSGFYLCAWKGQETQYFGPGTRLLVL.